A single sample is the source of the 2 T cell receptor beta chains below, sequenced in a study of beta chain features in type 1 diabetes. TCRB transcripts that were expressed got sequenced, as all of the isolated RNA had been reverse transcribed. Sequencing used immunoSEQ multiplex PCR; TCRdb keeps in-frame clones, though not all of them. This sample carries a few hundred thousand clones, 13% of them seen once, and the ten largest clones take 0.013% to 0.015%. Overall study findings and caveats: TCRB CDR3s from Type 1 diabetes patients were moderately but significantly shorter in all four CD4+ subsets.

These receptors' targets are unknown. The sequencing input was naive CD4+ T cells from blood. Receptors originate from a woman between 18 and 30 years old with type 1 diabetes.

This chain joins TRBV28 and TRBJ2-1; unclear D gene. V was trimmed by 6 bases and J by 7 bases, leaving 10 bases between them. Germline CDR1 is MDHEN and CDR2 is SYDVKM. The CDR3 is 12 residues long. CDR3 nucleotide sequence: TGTGCCAGCAGCCACCTACGGAATGAGCAGTTCTTC. Its translation is CASSHLRNEQFF.

This sequence joins TRBV6-5 and TRBJ2-1; D perhaps matches TRBD2 (6 bases). Deletions cut 6 bases from V and 6 bases from J, with 12 bases between. There are 13 residues in the CDR3. The germline gives CDR1 MNHEY, CDR2 SVGAGI. The CDR3 coding sequence is TGTGCCAGCAGGGAGGGCCGGGCCAATGAGCAGTTCTTC. Protein: CASREGRANEQFF.